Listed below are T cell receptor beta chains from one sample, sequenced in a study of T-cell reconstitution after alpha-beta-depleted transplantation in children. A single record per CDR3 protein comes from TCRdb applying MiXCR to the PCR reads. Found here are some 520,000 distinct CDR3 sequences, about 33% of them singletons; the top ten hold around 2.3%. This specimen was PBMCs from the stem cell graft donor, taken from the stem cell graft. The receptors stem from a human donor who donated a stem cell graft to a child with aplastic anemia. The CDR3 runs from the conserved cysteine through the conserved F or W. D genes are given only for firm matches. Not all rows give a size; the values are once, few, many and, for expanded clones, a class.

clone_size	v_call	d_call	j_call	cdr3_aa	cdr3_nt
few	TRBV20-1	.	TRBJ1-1	CSAPRMGTNTEAFF	TGCAGTGCACCTCGAATGGGTACGAACACTGAAGCTTTCTTT
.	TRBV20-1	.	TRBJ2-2	CSARPTNTGELFF	TGCAGTGCTCGACCAACGAACACCGGGGAGCTGTTTTTT
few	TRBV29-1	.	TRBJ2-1	CSVDHALTDNEQFF	TGCAGCGTTGATCACGCCCTCACCGACAATGAGCAGTTCTTC
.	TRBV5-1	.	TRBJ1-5	CASSSGQINQPQHF	TGCGCCAGCAGCTCCGGACAGATCAATCAGCCCCAGCATTTT
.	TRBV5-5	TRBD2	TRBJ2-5	CASSLSTSGQETQYF	TGTGCCAGCAGCTTGAGCACTAGCGGACAAGAGACCCAGTACTTC
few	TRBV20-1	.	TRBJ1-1	CRVRQDMNTEAFF	TGCAGGGTAAGACAGGATATGAACACTGAAGCTTTCTTT
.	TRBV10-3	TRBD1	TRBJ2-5	CAISESLLRDRSTETQYF	TGTGCCATCAGTGAGTCGTTGCTCCGGGACAGGAGTACGGAGACCCAGTACTTC
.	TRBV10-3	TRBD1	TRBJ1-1	CAISNQTGGHTEAFF	TGTGCCATCAGTAACCAGACAGGGGGGCACACTGAAGCTTTCTTT
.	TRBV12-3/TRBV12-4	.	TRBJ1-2	CASSPRGAGNYGYTF	TGTGCCAGCAGTCCACGGGGGGCGGGTAACTATGGCTACACCTTC
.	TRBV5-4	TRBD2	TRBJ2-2	CASSSGLIGRAGELFF	TGTGCCAGCAGCTCTGGACTTATAGGGAGGGCCGGGGAGCTGTTTTTT
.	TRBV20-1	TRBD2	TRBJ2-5	CSARGLAGGRQETQYF	TGCAGTGCTAGGGGACTAGCGGGAGGGCGGCAAGAGACCCAGTACTTC
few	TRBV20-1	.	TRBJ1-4	CSATDGSAAEKLFF	TGCAGTGCCACGGACGGCAGCGCCGCTGAAAAACTGTTTTTT
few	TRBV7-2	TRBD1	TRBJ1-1	CASSTGQGGLNTEAFF	TGTGCCAGCAGCACGGGACAGGGAGGACTGAACACTGAAGCTTTCTTT
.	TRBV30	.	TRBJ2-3	CAWNQGAITDTQYF	TGTGCCTGGAACCAGGGCGCTATCACAGATACGCAGTATTTT
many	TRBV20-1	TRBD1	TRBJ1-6	CSARAGTGNTSPLHF	TGCAGTGCTAGGGCAGGGACAGGGAACACTTCACCCCTCCACTTT
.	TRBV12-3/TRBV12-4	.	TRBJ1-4	CASSFLTTNEKLFF	TGTGCCAGCAGTTTTCTCACAACTAATGAAAAACTGTTTTTT
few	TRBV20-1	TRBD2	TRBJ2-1	CSARAPGGIYNEQFF	TGCAGTGCTAGGGCGCCGGGGGGGATCTACAATGAGCAGTTCTTC
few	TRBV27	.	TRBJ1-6	CASSLDGETLHF	TGTGCCAGCAGTTTAGATGGGGAGACCCTCCACTTT
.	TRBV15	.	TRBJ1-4	CATSTSPRGRDEKLFF	TGTGCCACCAGCACGAGCCCCAGGGGCCGGGATGAAAAACTGTTTTTT
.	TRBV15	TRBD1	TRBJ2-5	CATSRVTGEETQYF	TGTGCCACCAGCAGAGTGACAGGGGAAGAGACCCAGTACTTC
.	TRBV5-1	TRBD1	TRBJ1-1	CASSENTGTENTEAFF	TGCGCCAGCAGCGAAAATACCGGGACAGAGAACACTGAAGCTTTCTTT
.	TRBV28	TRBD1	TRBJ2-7	CATHLDMTGLSSYEQYF	TGTGCCACCCACCTTGACATGACAGGGCTTAGCTCCTACGAGCAGTACTTC
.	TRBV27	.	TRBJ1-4	CASSLLGGTPNEKLFF	TGTGCCAGCAGTTTACTCGGGGGGACACCTAATGAAAAACTGTTTTTT
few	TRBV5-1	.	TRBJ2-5	CASSRSGETQYF	TGCGCCAGCAGCAGAAGCGGGGAGACCCAGTACTTC
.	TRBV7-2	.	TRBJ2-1	CASSLAGGLRFF	TGTGCCAGCAGCTTAGCCGGGGGGCTCCGGTTCTTC
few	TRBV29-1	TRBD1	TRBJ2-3	CSVGQGSVTDTQYF	TGCAGCGTTGGACAGGGGTCTGTCACAGATACGCAGTATTTT
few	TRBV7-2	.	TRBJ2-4	CASSGELGNIQYF	TGTGCCAGCAGCGGAGAACTCGGCAACATTCAGTACTTC
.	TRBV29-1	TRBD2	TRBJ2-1	CSVEDIAGSIPSYNEQFF	TGCAGCGTTGAAGACATAGCGGGATCAATCCCCTCCTACAATGAGCAGTTCTTC
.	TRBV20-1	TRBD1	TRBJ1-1	CSARGTGAGTEAFF	TGCAGTGCTAGAGGGACAGGGGCCGGCACTGAAGCTTTCTTT
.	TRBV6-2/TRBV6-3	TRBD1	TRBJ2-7	CASRDPGQGLYEQYF	TGTGCCAGCAGAGACCCGGGACAGGGGTTATACGAGCAGTACTTC
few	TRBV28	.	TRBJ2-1	CASSLQRQAGNEQFF	TGTGCCAGCAGTTTACAACGACAGGCGGGAAATGAGCAGTTCTTC
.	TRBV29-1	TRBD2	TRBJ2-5	CSVGTPTSGRKTQYF	TGCAGCGTTGGCACCCCGACTAGCGGGAGAAAGACCCAGTACTTC
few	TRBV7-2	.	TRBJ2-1	CASRQWNGEQFF	TGTGCCAGCAGGCAGTGGAACGGTGAGCAGTTCTTC
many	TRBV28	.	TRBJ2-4	CASSSLEFLAKNIQYF	TGTGCCAGCAGTTCTCTGGAGTTTCTAGCCAAAAACATTCAGTACTTC
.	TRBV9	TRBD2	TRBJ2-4	CASSVNPLAGENIQYF	TGTGCCAGCAGCGTAAATCCCTTAGCGGGGGAAAACATTCAGTACTTC
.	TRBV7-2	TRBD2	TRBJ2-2	CASSLALTSGSTGELFF	TGTGCCAGCAGCTTAGCGCTAACTAGCGGGAGCACCGGGGAGCTGTTTTTT
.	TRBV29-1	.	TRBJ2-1	CSGGSAASTYNEQFF	TGCAGTGGGGGGTCGGCAGCGAGTACATACAATGAGCAGTTCTTC
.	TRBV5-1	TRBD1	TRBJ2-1	CASSLGQGFPSSYNEQFF	TGCGCCAGCAGCCTTGGACAGGGCTTCCCGAGCTCCTACAATGAGCAGTTCTTC
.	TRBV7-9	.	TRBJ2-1	CASSLVAGKANNEQFF	TGTGCCAGCAGCTTAGTGGCCGGAAAAGCTAACAATGAGCAGTTCTTC
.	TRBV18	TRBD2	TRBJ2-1	CASSPGLGEIEQFF	TGTGCCAGCTCACCGGGACTAGGGGAGATTGAGCAGTTCTTC
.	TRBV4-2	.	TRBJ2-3	CASSQDPGRDTQYF	TGTGCCAGCAGCCAAGACCCGGGCAGGGATACGCAGTATTTT
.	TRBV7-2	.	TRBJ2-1	CASSTQQGNEQFF	TGTGCCAGCAGTACCCAACAGGGCAATGAGCAGTTCTTC
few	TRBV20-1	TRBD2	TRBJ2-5	CSAIAPAGAQETQYF	TGCAGTGCTATTGCCCCAGCGGGAGCACAGGAGACCCAGTACTTC
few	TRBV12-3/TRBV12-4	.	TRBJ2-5	CASSSDRGYQETQYF	TGTGCCAGCAGTTCCGACCGGGGCTACCAAGAGACCCAGTACTTC
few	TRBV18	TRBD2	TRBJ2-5	CASSRTSGKGETQYF	TGTGCCAGCTCACGGACTAGCGGGAAGGGTGAGACCCAGTACTTC
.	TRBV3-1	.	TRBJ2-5	CASSQRGREETQYF	TGTGCCAGCAGCCAGCGCGGAAGGGAAGAGACCCAGTACTTC
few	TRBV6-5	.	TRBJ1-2	CASSYYLGTGSVVAGYTF	TGTGCCAGCAGTTACTACCTGGGGACGGGATCTGTTGTTGCGGGCTACACCTTC
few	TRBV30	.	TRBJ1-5	CAWSVSLSTGINSNQPQHF	TGTGCCTGGAGTGTGTCGCTGTCCACAGGGATCAATAGCAATCAGCCCCAGCATTTT
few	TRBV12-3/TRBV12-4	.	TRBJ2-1	CASSFTSSEQFF	TGTGCCAGCAGCTTTACTAGCAGCGAGCAGTTCTTC
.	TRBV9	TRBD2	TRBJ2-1	CASSAPTSGPSSYNEQFF	TGTGCCAGCAGCGCCCCGACTAGCGGTCCGAGCTCCTACAATGAGCAGTTCTTC
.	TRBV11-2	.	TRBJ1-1	CASSFYQGGGGEAFF	TGTGCCAGCAGCTTCTACCAGGGAGGGGGTGGGGAAGCTTTCTTT
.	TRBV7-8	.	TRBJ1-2	CASSLGDNYGYTF	TGTGCCAGCAGCTTAGGGGATAACTATGGCTACACCTTC